The 15 T cell receptor beta chains listed next were all sequenced from one sample in a study of blood T cell repertoires in COVID-19. Clones were read by immunoSEQ multiplex PCR, and TCRdb kept only the in-frame ones, dropping some. The repertoire includes some 150,000 clones, about 87% of them detected once, and 3.5% to 5.5% sits in the top ten. Sequencing input: peripheral blood. The receptor set was obtained from a middle-aged woman with acute or convalescent COVID-19.

V is TRBV4-1 and J is TRBJ2-1, with 11 nucleotides matching TRBD2. CDR1 is MGHRA and CDR2 is YSYEKL in the germline V gene. J lost 4 bases, V lost 6 bases, and 5 bases had no gene match. The CDR3 is made up of 15 amino acids. The CDR3 region is CASSSTSGTYNEQFF. The CDR3 nucleotides are TGCGCCAGCAGTTCGACTAGCGGGACATACAATGAGCAGTTCTTC.

The rearrangement joins TRBV19 to TRBJ1-1; D perhaps matches TRBD1 (5 bases). Trimming removed 3 bases at V and 3 bases at J, with 11 bases between. Germline V lookup: CDR1 LNHDA, CDR2 SQIVND (reference sequence). This CDR3 is built from 14 residues. The CDR3 protein is CASSITGDHTEAFF. DNA for the CDR3: TGTGCCAGTAGTATCACGGGGGACCACACTGAAGCTTTCTTT. The full variable domain, its missing parts supplied by reference TRBV19 and TRBJ1-1, is DGGITQSPKYLFRKEGQNVTLSCEQNLNHDAMYWYRQDPGQGLRLIYYSQIVNDFQKGDIAEGYSVSREKKESFPLTVTSAQKNPTAFYLCASSITGDHTEAFFGQGTRLTVV.

V is TRBV9 and J is TRBJ2-7; the match to TRBD2 covers 7 bases. The germline V gene encodes CDR1 SGDLS and CDR2 YYNGEE. With 6 bases clipped from V and 2 bases from J, the junction kept 8 bases outside the gene matches. CDR3 length: 14 residues. The CDR3 region has the DNA TGTGCCAGCAACCCAGGCGGGGGTGCCTACGAGCAGTACTTC. Its translation: CASNPGGGAYEQYF.

The rearrangement uses TRBV9 and TRBJ2-2, with 14 bases matching TRBD2. The ends lost 2 bases at V and 0 bases at J; junction bases unmatched: 9. CDR3 length: 20 amino acids. Germline V gene sequence: CDR1 SGDLS, CDR2 YYNGEE. CDR3 protein: CASSVDRGLAGEANTGELFF. The CDR3 DNA sequence: TGTGCCAGCAGCGTCGACCGGGGACTAGCGGGAGAAGCGAACACCGGGGAGCTGTTTTTT.

This clone was observed a single time. The CDR3: CASSQGVSGSLTLYNEQFF. CDR3 DNA sequence: TGCGCCAGCAGCCAAGGTGTTAGCGGGAGTTTAACTCTCTACAATGAGCAGTTCTTC. V is TRBV4-3 and J is TRBJ2-1, with 9 positions matching TRBD2. The germline gives CDR1 LGHNA, CDR2 YSLEER. V dropped 1 base and J dropped 3; count of bases not matched to a gene: 13. The CDR3 has 19 residues.

The J gene is TRBJ1-1, the V gene TRBV5-1, with 12 bases that match TRBD1. V gave up 4 bases and J gave up 11 bases; unmatched junction bases: 6. Germline lookup yields CDR1 SGHRS and CDR2 YFSETQ. The CDR3 runs to 13 residues. The CDR3 DNA follows: TGCGCCAGCAGCCGGGGACAGGGGGCACCTGCTTTCTTT. Translation: CASSRGQGAPAFF. The entire variable domain, with the rest obtained from reference TRBV5-1 and TRBJ1-1, is as follows: KAGVTQTPRYLIKTRGQQVTLSCSPISGHRSVSWYQQTPGQGLQFLFEYFSETQRNKGNFPGRFSGRQFSNSRSEMNVSTLELGDSALYLCASSRGQGAPAFFGQGTRLTVV.

The chain has TRBV4-3 and TRBJ1-1; D gene unclear. The CDR3 is 15 amino acids. Trimming removed 4 bases from V and 0 bases from J, with 12 bases in between. The germline V gene has CDR1 LGHNA and CDR2 YSLEER. The CDR3 sequence: CASSLLLGMNTEAFF. In nucleotides, the CDR3 is TGCGCCAGCAGCCTCCTTTTGGGCATGAACACTGAAGCTTTCTTT.

V is TRBV28 and J is TRBJ1-6; D is uncertain. CDR1 and CDR2 from the germline V gene are MDHEN and SYDVKM. V lost 5 bases, J lost 9 bases, and 14 bases lay in between. This CDR3 comprises 14 residues. CDR3 sequence: CASSPQAFRSPLHF. The CDR3 DNA sequence: TGTGCCAGCAGTCCCCAGGCGTTTCGTTCACCCCTCCACTTT. The complete variable domain, with remaining parts taken from reference TRBV28 and TRBJ1-6, reads DVKVTQSSRYLVKRTGEKVFLECVQDMDHENMFWYRQDPGLGLRLIYFSYDVKMKEKGDIPEGYSVSREKKERFSLILESASTNQTSMYLCASSPQAFRSPLHFGNGTRLTVT.

The V gene is TRBV29-1, the J gene TRBJ2-1; 8 bases map to TRBD2. V was clipped by 5 bases and J by 1 base; unmatched bases: 10. This CDR3 is built from 16 residues. From germline, CDR1 is SQVTM and CDR2 ANQGSEA. The CDR3: CSVRTAGVGSYNEQFF. The DNA of the CDR3 is TGCAGCGTTCGAACAGCGGGAGTCGGATCCTACAATGAGCAGTTCTTC.

CDR3 in DNA: TGTGCCAGCAGCTCTTCTGGTGAGGGCGGGGAGCTGTTTTTT. This gives the protein CASSSSGEGGELFF. The V and J genes are TRBV5-5 and TRBJ2-2, with D perhaps matching TRBD2 (5 bases). Deletions cut 3 bases from V and 7 bases from J, with 13 bases between. The CDR3 has 14 residues. From germline, CDR1 is SGHKS and CDR2 YYEKEE (reference sequence).

V is TRBV9 and J is TRBJ2-3; 12 positions agree with TRBD2. V shed 4 bases and J 0 bases; nucleotides not matched to a gene: 9. Germline V gene lookup returns CDR1 SGDLS and CDR2 YYNGEE. There are 18 residues in the CDR3. Here the CDR3 reads CASSTQTSGGSSTDTQYF. The DNA for the CDR3 is TGTGCCAGCAGCACACAGACTAGCGGGGGCTCTAGCACAGATACGCAGTATTTT.

The chain uses TRBV30 and TRBJ1-2, with 7 bases that match TRBD1. The CDR3 runs to 13 residues. Germline CDR1 GTSNPN, CDR2 SVGIG (reference sequence). With 2 bases clipped from V and 2 bases from J, the junction kept 2 bases outside the gene matches. This chain's CDR3 is CAWSSTGNYGYTF. Written as DNA, the CDR3 is TGTGCCTGGAGTTCGACAGGGAACTATGGCTACACCTTC.

The chain joins TRBV3-1 (or the pseudogene TRBV3-2) to TRBJ1-1, with D perhaps TRBD1 (5 bases). This CDR3 contains 16 residues. V gave up 0 bases and J gave up 4 bases, with 15 bases separating them. Germline V gene lookup returns CDR1 LGHDT and CDR2 YNNKEL (reference sequence). The CDR3 DNA reads as TGTGCCAGCAGCCAAGACCTTCAGGGTCCCGCCACTGAAGCTTTCTTT. Translating it yields CASSQDLQGPATEAFF.

The rearrangement uses TRBV6-5 and TRBJ2-1; D is undetermined. The CDR3 sequence is 14 residues long. V dropped 2 bases and J dropped 7 bases, with 12 bases sitting between them. Per the germline V gene, CDR1 is MNHEY and CDR2 is SVGAGI. For the CDR3, the DNA is TGTGCCAGCAGTTACCAACCCGCCGGGAATGAGCAGTTCTTC. As protein: CASSYQPAGNEQFF.

The chain employs TRBV12-3 or TRBV12-4 and TRBJ1-2, with 11 positions matching TRBD1. V lost 3 bases and J lost 8; bases outside the gene matches: 2. The CDR3 runs to 13 residues. CDR3 residues: CASSLGQGDGYTF. The CDR3 coding sequence is TGTGCCAGCAGTTTGGGACAGGGGGACGGCTACACCTTC.